The following is a T cell receptor beta chain sequence with its context. This sample was included in a study of blood T cell repertoires in COVID-19. Study-wide context: PBMCs, B-cell-depleted T cells, or T cells were the source of the cDNA or gDNA that made up the material.

Produced via immunoSEQ multiplex PCR; TCRdb's table is partial and in-frame only. Of around 130,000 clones in the sample, roughly 80% were seen once. The CDR3 runs 13 residues. Trimming took 4 bases from V and 2 from J, leaving 8 bases between them. Germline CDR1 reads SQVTM; CDR2 reads ANQGSEA. Sequenced sample: peripheral blood. V usage is TRBV29-1 and J usage is TRBJ1-4; D is perhaps TRBD1 (5 bases). The TCR comes from a woman older than 75 with acute or convalescent COVID-19. CDR3 residues: CSVVDTTNEKLFF. Written as DNA, the CDR3 is TGCAGCGTTGTGGACACGACTAATGAAAAACTGTTTTTT.